The clone carrying this TCR beta chain has more than one count but fewer than ten. Its antigen is undetermined. Overnight CMV lysate stimulation of fresh PBMCs defined donor CMV status by CD4+ IFNgamma. Cells stained for CD3, CD4, CD8, CD45RA and CD27 were sorted into four subsets. Two oligonucleotides, mixed equimolar, formed the beta constant-region primer covering TRBC1 and TRBC2. Ligated cDNA was amplified by four rounds of PCR with nested alpha and beta constant-region primers and SP2. An oligonucleotide with the SP2 primer and a 12-nucleotide UMI was ligated to the cDNA 3' end. TCRdb itself ran the UMI-ligation and nested PCR reads through MiXCR, one entry per CDR3 protein. Here the sample spans some 30,000 distinct CDR3 sequences, around 20% being singletons. The entry originates in a study of naive and memory T cell subsets. General study results and limits: Naive and memory repertoire findings lacked a ground truth for validation.

The CDR3 covers 13 residues. The V end was cut by 8 bases, the J end by 7 bases, with 15 bases between. Germline CDR1 is MNHEY and CDR2 is SVGAGI. The chain has TRBV6-5 and TRBJ1-5; D is undetermined. Sequenced material: effector memory CD4+ T cells from blood. Subset described: effector memory, CD45RA- CD27-. The sequence was collected from a human donor in good health. CDR3 protein: CASGNGGYQPQHF. The CDR3, as DNA: TGTGCCAGCGGAAACGGCGGGTACCAGCCCCAGCATTTT.